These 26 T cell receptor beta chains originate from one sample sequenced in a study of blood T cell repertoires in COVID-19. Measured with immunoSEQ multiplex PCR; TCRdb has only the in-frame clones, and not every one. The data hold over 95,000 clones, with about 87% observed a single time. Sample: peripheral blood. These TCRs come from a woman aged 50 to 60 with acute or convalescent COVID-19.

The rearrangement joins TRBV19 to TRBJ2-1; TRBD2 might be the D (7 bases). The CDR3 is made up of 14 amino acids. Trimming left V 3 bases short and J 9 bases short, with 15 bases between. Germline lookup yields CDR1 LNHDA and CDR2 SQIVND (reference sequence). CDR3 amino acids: CASSMGAGVGEQFF. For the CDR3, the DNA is TGTGCCAGTAGTATGGGGGCGGGAGTTGGTGAGCAGTTCTTC.

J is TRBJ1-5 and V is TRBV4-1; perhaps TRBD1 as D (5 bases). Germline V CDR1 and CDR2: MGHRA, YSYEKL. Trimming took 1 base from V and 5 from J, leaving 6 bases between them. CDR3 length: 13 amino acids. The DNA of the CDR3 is TGCGCCAGCAGCCAAGGACAGTATCAGCCCCAGCATTTT. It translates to CASSQGQYQPQHF.

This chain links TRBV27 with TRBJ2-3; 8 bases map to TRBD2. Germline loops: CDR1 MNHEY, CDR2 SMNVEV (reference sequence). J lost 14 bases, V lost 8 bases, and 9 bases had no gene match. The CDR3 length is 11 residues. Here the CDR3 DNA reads TGTGCCAGCGTCTATAGCGGGAACTCGTATTTT. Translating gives CASVYSGNSYF.

CDR3 residues: CASSQVGGPQHF. CDR3 nucleotides: TGTGCCAGCAGCCAGGTGGGGGGGCCCCAGCATTTT. The chain has TRBV3-1 (or the pseudogene TRBV3-2) and TRBJ1-5, with TRBD1 as a possible D gene (5 bases). Trimming shortened V by 3 bases and J by 9 bases, and 9 bases separated the two germline ends. The length of the CDR3 is 12 residues. In germline, CDR1 is LGHDT, CDR2 YNNKEL (reference sequence).

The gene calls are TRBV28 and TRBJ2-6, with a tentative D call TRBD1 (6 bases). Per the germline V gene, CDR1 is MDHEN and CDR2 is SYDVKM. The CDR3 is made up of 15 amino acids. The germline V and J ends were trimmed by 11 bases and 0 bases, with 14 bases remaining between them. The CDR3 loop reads CAGRTAHSGANVLTF. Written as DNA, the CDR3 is TGTGCCGGAAGGACAGCCCACTCTGGGGCCAACGTCCTGACTTTC.

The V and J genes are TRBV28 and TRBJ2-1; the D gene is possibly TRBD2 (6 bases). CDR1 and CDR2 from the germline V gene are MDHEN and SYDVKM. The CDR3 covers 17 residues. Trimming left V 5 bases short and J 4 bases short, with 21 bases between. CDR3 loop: CASSDPSEGTSYNEQFF. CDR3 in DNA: TGTGCCAGCAGTGACCCCTCTGAAGGGACTTCTTACAATGAGCAGTTCTTC.

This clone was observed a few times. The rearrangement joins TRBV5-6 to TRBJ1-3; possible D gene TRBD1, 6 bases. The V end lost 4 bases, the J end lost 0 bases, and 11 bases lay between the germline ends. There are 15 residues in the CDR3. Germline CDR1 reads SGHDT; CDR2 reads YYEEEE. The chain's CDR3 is CASSLWTVSGNTIYF. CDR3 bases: TGTGCCAGCAGCCTATGGACAGTCTCTGGAAACACCATATATTTT. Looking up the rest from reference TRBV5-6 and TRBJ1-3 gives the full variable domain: DAGVTQSPTHLIKTRGQQVTLRCSPKSGHDTVSWYQQALGQGPQFIFQYYEEEERQRGNFPDRFSGHQFPNYSSELNVNALLLGDSALYLCASSLWTVSGNTIYFGEGSWLTVV.

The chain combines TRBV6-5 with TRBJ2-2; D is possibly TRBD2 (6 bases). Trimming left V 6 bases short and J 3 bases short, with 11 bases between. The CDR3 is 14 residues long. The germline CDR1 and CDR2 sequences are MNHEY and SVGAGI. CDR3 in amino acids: CASRRDPDTGELFF. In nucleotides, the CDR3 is TGTGCCAGCAGGCGGGACCCGGACACCGGGGAGCTGTTTTTT.

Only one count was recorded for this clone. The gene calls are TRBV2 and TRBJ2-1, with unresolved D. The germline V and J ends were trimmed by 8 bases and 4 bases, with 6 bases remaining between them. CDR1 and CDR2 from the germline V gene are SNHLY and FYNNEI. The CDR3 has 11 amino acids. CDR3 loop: CASFRYNEQFF. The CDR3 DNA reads TGTGCCAGCTTCAGATACAATGAGCAGTTCTTC. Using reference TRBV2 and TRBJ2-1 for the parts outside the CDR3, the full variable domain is EPEVTQTPSHQVTQMGQEVILRCVPISNHLYFYWYRQILGQKVEFLVSFYNNEISEKSEIFDDQFSVERPDGSNFTLKIRSTKLEDSAMYFCASFRYNEQFFGPGTRLTVL.

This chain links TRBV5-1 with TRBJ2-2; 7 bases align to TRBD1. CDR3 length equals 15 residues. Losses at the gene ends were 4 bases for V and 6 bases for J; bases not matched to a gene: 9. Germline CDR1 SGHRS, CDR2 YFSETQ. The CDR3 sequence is CASSEENRGPGELFF. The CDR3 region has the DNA TGCGCCAGCAGCGAGGAAAACAGGGGTCCCGGGGAGCTGTTTTTT.

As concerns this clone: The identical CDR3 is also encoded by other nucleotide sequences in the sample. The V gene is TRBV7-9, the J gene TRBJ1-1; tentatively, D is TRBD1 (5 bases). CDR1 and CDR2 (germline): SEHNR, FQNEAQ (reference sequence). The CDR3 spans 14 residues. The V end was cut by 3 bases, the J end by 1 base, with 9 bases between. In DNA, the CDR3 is TGTGCCAGCAGCTTGAGTCAGGGGAACACTGAAGCTTTCTTT. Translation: CASSLSQGNTEAFF.

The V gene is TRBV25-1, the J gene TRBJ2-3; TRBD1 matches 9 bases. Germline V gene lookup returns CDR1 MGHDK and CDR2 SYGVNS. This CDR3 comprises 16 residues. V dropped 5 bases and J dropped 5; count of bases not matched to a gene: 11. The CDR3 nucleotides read TGTGCCAGCAGTAAAACCGGGACAGGGTGGGGAGATACGCAGTATTTT. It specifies CASSKTGTGWGDTQYF.

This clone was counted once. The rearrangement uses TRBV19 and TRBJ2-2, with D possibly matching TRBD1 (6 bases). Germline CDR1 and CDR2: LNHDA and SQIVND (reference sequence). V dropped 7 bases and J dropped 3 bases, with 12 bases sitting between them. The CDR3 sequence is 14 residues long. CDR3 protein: CASKGRGYTGELFF. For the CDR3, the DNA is TGTGCCAGTAAGGGCAGGGGATACACCGGGGAGCTGTTTTTT.

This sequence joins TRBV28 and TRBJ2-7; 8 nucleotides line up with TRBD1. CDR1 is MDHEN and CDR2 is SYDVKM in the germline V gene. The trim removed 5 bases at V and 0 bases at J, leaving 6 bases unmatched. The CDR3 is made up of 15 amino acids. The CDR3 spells CASSSPGGISYEQYF. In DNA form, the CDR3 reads TGTGCCAGCAGTAGCCCAGGGGGCATCTCCTACGAGCAGTACTTC.

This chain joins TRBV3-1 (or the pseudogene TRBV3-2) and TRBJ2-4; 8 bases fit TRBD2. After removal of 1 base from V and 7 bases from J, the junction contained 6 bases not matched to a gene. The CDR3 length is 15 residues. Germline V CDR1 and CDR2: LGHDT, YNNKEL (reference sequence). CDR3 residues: CASSQVYGGANIQYF. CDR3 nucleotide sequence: TGTGCCAGCAGCCAAGTTTACGGGGGGGCGAACATTCAGTACTTC.

The chain's CDR3 is CASSVQARSTEAFF. DNA for the CDR3: TGTGCCAGTAGTGTCCAGGCCAGGTCTACTGAAGCTTTCTTT. The chain links TRBV19 to TRBJ1-1; D gene ambiguous. V lost 5 bases to trimming and J lost 5 bases, with 15 bases between them. Germline CDR1 is LNHDA and CDR2 is SQIVND (reference sequence). This CDR3 region has 14 residues.

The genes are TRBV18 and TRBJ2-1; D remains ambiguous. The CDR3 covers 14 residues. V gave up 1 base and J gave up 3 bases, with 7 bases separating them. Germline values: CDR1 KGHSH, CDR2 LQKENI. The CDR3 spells CASSPRADYNEQFF. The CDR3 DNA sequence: TGTGCCAGCTCACCACGGGCAGACTACAATGAGCAGTTCTTC.

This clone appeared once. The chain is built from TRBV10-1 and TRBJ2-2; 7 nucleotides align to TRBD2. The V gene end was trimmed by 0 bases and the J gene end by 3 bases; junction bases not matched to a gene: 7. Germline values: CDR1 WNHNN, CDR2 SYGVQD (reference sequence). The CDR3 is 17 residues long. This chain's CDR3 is CASSESGTSVDTGELFF. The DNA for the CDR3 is TGCGCCAGCAGTGAGTCGGGAACTAGCGTAGACACCGGGGAGCTGTTTTTT.

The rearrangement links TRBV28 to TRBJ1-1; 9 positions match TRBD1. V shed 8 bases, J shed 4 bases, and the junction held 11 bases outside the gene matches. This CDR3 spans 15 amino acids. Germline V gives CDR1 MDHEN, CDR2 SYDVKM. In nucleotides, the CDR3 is TGTGCCAGCGCAACAGGGGGCGCGGTGGTCACTGAAGCTTTCTTT. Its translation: CASATGGAVVTEAFF.

The CDR3: CASSSSRGGEYGYTF. For the CDR3, the DNA is TGCGCCAGCAGCTCTTCCCGGGGGGGCGAGTATGGCTACACCTTC. This sequence joins TRBV5-1 and TRBJ1-2; D possibly corresponds to TRBD1 (6 bases). The CDR3 runs 15 residues. V was cut by 3 bases and J by 5 bases, with 17 bases left in between. From germline, CDR1 is SGHRS and CDR2 YFSETQ.

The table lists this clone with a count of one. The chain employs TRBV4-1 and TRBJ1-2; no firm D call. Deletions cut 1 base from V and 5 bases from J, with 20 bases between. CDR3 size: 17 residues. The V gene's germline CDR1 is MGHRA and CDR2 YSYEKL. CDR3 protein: CASSQGLLGLEIYGYTF. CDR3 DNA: TGCGCCAGCAGCCAAGGTCTTCTCGGGTTAGAAATATATGGCTACACCTTC.

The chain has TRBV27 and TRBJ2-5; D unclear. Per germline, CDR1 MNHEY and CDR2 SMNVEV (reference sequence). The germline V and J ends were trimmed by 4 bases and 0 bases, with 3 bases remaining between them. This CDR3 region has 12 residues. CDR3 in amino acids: CASSSYQETQYF. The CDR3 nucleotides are TGTGCCAGCAGTTCCTACCAAGAGACCCAGTACTTC.

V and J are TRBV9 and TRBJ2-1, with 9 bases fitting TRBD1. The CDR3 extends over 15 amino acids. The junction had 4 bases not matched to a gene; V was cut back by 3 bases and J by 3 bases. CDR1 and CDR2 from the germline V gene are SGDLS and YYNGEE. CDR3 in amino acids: CASSGRDRDYNEQFF. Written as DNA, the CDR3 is TGTGCCAGCAGCGGTCGGGACAGGGACTACAATGAGCAGTTCTTC.

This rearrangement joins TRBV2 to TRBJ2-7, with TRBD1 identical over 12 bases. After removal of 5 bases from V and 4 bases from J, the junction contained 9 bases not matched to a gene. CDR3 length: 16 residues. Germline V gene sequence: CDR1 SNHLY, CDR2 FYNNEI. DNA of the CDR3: TGTGCCAGCAGTTACCTGGGACAGGGGGCAGGGTACGAGCAGTACTTC. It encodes CASSYLGQGAGYEQYF.

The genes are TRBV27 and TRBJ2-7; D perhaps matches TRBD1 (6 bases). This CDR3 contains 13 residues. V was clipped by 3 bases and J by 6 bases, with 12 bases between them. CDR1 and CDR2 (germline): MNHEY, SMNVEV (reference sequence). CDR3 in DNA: TGTGCCAGCAGTTTGAAACAGGGCAGCGAGCAGTACTTC. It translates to CASSLKQGSEQYF.

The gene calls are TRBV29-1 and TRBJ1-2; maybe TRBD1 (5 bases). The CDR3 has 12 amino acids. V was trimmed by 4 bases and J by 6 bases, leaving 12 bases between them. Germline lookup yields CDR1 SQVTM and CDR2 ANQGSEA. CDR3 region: CSVAGGDHGYTF. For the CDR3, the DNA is TGCAGCGTTGCGGGGGGGGATCATGGCTACACCTTC. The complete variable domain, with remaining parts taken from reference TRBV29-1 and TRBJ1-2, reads SAVISQKPSRDICQRGTSLTIQCQVDSQVTMMFWYRQQPGQSLTLIATANQGSEATYESGFVIDKFPISRPNLTFSTLTVSNMSPEDSSIYLCSVAGGDHGYTFGSGTRLTVV.